The rows below give T cell receptor beta chains drawn from one sample of a study of CD4 T cells in relation to SARS-CoV-2 and coronaviruses. Clones were read by immunoSEQ multiplex PCR, and TCRdb kept only the in-frame ones, dropping some. The repertoire holds about 30,000 clones, with 72% as singletons. No antigen has been identified for these receptors. The sample was CD4+ T cells from PBMCs, cultured in vitro. The receptors shown here come from a human donor in good health. Each CDR3 is given with its conserved first and last residue. The D gene is left open where the match is weak. The listing skips clone size in some rows; elsewhere it reads once, few, many or a size class.

clone size,D gene,J gene,V gene,CDR3 protein,CDR3 DNA
NA,NA,TRBJ2-7,TRBV12-5,CASTRADRYTYEQYF,TGTGCTAGTACCAGGGCCGACCGTTACACCTACGAGCAGTACTTC
once,TRBD2,TRBJ2-3,TRBV10-3,CAGGNGGSTDTQYF,TGTGCCGGGGGAAACGGGGGGTCCACAGATACGCAGTATTTT
medium-sized,NA,TRBJ1-1,TRBV7-2,CASSSLMNTEAFF,TGTGCCAGCAGCTCCCTGATGAACACTGAAGCTTTCTTT
NA,NA,TRBJ2-7,TRBV18,CASSPSGTVRYEQYF,TGTGCCAGCTCACCATCCGGGACGGTCCGGTACGAGCAGTACTTC
NA,TRBD1,TRBJ2-1,TRBV29-1,CSVQQGGNEQFF,TGCAGCGTGCAACAGGGGGGCAATGAGCAGTTCTTC
NA,NA,TRBJ2-5,TRBV25-1,CASSEYLYRETQYF,TGTGCCAGCAGTGAATATCTCTATCGGGAGACCCAGTACTTC
NA,NA,TRBJ2-3,TRBV9,CASSVESTDTQYF,TGTGCCAGCAGCGTCGAGAGCACAGATACGCAGTATTTT
NA,NA,TRBJ2-5,TRBV6-4,CASSENRGETQYF,TGTGCCAGCAGTGAGAACAGAGGAGAGACCCAGTACTTC
few,NA,TRBJ1-6,TRBV12-3/TRBV12-4,CASSFGQVSPLHF,TGTGCCAGCAGTTTCGGGCAAGTTTCACCCCTCCACTTT
NA,TRBD1,TRBJ1-4,TRBV7-2,CASRRQGGATNEKLFF,TGTGCCAGCCGTAGACAGGGAGGTGCGACTAATGAAAAACTGTTTTTT
NA,NA,TRBJ1-6,TRBV5-8,CASRPRGGTNSPLHF,TGTGCCAGCAGGCCGAGGGGGGGAACTAATTCACCCCTCCACTTT
NA,NA,TRBJ1-1,TRBV2,CASRLTGNTEAFF,TGTGCCAGCAGACTGACAGGGAACACTGAAGCTTTCTTT
NA,TRBD1,TRBJ1-2,TRBV11-3,CASSLARDRGNGYTF,TGTGCCAGCAGCTTAGCCAGGGACAGGGGCAATGGCTACACCTTC
NA,NA,TRBJ1-1,TRBV6-2/TRBV6-3,CASSYSAHSNTEAFF,TGTGCCAGCAGTTACTCAGCACATTCAAACACTGAAGCTTTCTTT
NA,NA,TRBJ1-1,TRBV6-5,CASLFSELNTEAFF,TGTGCCAGCCTCTTTTCCGAATTAAACACTGAAGCTTTCTTT
NA,NA,TRBJ2-5,TRBV6-2/TRBV6-3,CASSYSIERGLQETQYF,TGTGCCAGCAGTTACTCGATCGAACGGGGGCTCCAAGAGACCCAGTACTTC